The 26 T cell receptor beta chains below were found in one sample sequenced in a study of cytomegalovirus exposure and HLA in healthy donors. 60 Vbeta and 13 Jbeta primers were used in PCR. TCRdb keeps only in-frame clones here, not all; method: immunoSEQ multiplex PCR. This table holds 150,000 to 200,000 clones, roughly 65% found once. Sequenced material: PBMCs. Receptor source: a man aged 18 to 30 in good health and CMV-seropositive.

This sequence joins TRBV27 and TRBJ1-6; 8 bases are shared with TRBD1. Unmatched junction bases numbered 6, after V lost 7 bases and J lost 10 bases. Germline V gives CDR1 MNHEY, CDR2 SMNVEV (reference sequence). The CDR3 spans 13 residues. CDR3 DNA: TGTGCCAGCACCGGGACAGGAAGGTCACCCCTCCACTTT. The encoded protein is CASTGTGRSPLHF.

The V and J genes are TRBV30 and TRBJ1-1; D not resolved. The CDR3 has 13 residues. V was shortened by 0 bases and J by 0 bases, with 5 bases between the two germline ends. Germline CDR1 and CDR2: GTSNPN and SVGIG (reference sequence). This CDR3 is CAWSVTVNTEAFF. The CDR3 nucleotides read TGTGCCTGGAGTGTAACGGTGAACACTGAAGCTTTCTTT.

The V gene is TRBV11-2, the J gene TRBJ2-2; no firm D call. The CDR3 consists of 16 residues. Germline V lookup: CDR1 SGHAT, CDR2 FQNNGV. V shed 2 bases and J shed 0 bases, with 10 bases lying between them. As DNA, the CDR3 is TGTGCCAGCAGCTTATACCGGCTAGCGAACACCGGGGAGCTGTTTTTT. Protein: CASSLYRLANTGELFF.

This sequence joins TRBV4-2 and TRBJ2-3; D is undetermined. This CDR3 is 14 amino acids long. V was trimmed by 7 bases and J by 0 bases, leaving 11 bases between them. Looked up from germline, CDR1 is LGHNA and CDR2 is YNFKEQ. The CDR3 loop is CASTGEASTDTQYF. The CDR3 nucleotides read TGTGCCAGCACGGGTGAGGCTAGCACAGATACGCAGTATTTT.

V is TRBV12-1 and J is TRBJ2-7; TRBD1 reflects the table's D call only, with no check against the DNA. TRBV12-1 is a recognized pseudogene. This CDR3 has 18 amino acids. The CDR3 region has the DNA TGTGCCACCCGTGACCCCCACCTCCGGGACAGAAGCTCCTACGAGCAGTACGTC. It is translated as CATRDPHLRDRSSYEQYV.

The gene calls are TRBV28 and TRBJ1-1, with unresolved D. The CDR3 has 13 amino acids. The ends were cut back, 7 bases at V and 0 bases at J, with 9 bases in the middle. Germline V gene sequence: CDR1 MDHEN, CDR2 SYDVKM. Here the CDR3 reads CASTEGVNTEAFF. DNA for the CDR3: TGTGCCAGCACCGAGGGAGTGAACACTGAAGCTTTCTTT.

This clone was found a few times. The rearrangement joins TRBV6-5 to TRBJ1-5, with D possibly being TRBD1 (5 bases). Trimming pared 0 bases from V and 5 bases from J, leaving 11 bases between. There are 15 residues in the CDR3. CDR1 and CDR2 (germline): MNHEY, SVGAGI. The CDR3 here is CASSYSGRVDQPQHF. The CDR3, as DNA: TGTGCCAGCAGTTACTCGGGCAGGGTCGATCAGCCCCAGCATTTT.

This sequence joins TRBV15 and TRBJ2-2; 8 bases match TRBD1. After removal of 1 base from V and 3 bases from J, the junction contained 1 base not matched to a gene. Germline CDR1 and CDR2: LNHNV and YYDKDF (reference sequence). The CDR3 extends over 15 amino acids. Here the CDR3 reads CATSRGTGHTGELFF. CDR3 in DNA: TGTGCCACCAGCAGAGGGACAGGGCACACCGGGGAGCTGTTTTTT.

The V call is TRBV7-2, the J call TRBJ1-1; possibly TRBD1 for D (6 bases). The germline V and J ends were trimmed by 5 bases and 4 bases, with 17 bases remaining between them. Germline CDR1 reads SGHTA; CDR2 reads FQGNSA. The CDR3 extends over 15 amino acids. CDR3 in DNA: TGTGCCAGCAGCCCGGCAGAGGGGGGGGGCACTGAAGCTTTCTTT. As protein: CASSPAEGGGTEAFF.

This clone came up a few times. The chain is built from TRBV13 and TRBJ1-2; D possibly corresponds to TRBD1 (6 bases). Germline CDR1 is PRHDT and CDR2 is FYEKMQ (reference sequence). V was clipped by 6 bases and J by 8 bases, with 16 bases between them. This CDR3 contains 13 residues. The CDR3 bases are TGTGCCAGCAGTATAGCGGGGGCGAGCGGCTACACCTTC. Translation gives CASSIAGASGYTF. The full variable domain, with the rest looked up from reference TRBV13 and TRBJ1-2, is AAGVIQSPRHLIKEKRETATLKCYPIPRHDTVYWYQQGPGQDPQFLISFYEKMQSDKGSIPDRFSAQQFSDYHSELNMSSLELGDSALYFCASSIAGASGYTFGSGTRLTVV.

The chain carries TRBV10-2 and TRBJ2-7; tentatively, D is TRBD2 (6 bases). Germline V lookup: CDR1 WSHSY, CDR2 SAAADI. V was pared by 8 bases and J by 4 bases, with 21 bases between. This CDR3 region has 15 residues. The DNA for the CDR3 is TGCGCCAGCGGAACTTCCCAGCGGGCCATTTACGAGCAGTACGTC. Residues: CASGTSQRAIYEQYV.

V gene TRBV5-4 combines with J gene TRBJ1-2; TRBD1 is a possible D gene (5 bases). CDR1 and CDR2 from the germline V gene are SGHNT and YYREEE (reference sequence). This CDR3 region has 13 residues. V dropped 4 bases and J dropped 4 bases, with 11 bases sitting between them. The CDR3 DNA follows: TGTGCCAGCAGCCACGACAGTTTCTATGGCTACACCTTC. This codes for CASSHDSFYGYTF. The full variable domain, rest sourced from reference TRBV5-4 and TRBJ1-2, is ETGVTQSPTHLIKTRGQQVTLRCSSQSGHNTVSWYQQALGQGPQFIFQYYREEENGRGNFPPRFSGLQFPNYSSELNVNALELDDSALYLCASSHDSFYGYTFGSGTRLTVV.

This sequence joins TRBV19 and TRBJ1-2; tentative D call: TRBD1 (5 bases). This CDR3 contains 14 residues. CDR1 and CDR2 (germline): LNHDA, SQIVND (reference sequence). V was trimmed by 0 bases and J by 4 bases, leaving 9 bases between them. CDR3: CASSIEGRSYGYTF. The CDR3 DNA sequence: TGTGCCAGTAGTATAGAGGGGCGGAGCTATGGCTACACCTTC.

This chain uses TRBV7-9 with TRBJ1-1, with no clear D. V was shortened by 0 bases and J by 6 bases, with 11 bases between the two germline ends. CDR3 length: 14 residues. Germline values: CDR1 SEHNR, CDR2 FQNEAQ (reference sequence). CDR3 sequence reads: CASSLARGVSEAFF. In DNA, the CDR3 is TGTGCCAGCAGCTTAGCGCGCGGGGTATCTGAAGCTTTCTTT.

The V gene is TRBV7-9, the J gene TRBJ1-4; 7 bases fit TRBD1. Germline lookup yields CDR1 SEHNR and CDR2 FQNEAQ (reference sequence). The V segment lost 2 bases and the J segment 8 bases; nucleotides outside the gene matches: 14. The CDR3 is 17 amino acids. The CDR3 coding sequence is TGTGCCAGCAGCTTATCCATTGACAGGGCCTGGGGGGAAAAACTGTTTTTT. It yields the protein CASSLSIDRAWGEKLFF.

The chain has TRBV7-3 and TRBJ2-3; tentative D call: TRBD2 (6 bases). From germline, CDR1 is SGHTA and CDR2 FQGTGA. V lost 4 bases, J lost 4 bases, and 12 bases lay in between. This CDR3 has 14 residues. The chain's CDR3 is CASSSGTLSDTQYF. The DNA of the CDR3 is TGTGCCAGCAGCTCAGGGACTTTATCAGATACGCAGTATTTT.

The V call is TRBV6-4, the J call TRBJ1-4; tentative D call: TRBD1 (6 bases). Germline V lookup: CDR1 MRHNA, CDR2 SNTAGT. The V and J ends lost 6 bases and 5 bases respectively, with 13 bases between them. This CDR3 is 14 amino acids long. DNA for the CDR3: TGTGCCAGCAGGCTGGGACACAGAAATGAAAAACTGTTTTTT. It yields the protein CASRLGHRNEKLFF.

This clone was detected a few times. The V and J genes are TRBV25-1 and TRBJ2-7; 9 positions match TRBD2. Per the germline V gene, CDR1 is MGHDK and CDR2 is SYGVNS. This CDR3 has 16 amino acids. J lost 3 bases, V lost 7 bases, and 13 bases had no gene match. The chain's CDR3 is CASNAGGTRGSYEQYV. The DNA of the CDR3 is TGTGCCAGCAACGCGGGGGGGACTAGGGGAAGCTACGAGCAGTACGTC.

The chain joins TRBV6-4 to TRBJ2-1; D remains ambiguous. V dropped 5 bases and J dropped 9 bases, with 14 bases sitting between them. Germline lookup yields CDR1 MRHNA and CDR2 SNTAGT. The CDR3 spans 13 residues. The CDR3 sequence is CASSSSTQSEQFF. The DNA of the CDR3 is TGTGCCAGCAGTTCCTCTACTCAATCTGAGCAGTTCTTC.

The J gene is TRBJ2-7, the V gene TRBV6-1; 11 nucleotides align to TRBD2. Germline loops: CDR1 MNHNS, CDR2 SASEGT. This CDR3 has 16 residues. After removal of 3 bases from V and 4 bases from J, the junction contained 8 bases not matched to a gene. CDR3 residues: CASSDSTSGKIYEQYV. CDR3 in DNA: TGTGCCAGCAGTGATTCGACTAGCGGGAAGATATACGAGCAGTACGTC.

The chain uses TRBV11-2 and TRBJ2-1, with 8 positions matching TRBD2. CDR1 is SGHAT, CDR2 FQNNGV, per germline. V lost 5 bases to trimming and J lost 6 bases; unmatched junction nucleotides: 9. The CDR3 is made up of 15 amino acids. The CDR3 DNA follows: TGTGCCAGCAGCATACCAAGACTAGCGTCCAATGAGCAGTTCTTC. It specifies CASSIPRLASNEQFF.

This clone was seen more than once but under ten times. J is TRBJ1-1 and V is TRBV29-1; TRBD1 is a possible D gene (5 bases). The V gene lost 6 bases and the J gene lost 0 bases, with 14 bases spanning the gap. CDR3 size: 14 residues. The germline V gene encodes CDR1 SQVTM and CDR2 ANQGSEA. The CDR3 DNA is TGCAGCGTCTCGAGACAGTACATGAACACTGAAGCTTTCTTT. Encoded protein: CSVSRQYMNTEAFF.

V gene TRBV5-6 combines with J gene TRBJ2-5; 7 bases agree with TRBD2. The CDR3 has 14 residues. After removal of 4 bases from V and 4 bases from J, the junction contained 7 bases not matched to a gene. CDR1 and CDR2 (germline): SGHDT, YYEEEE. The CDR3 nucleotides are TGTGCCAGCAGCCCCGGGTGGGGGGGAGAGACCCAGTACTTC. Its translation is CASSPGWGGETQYF.

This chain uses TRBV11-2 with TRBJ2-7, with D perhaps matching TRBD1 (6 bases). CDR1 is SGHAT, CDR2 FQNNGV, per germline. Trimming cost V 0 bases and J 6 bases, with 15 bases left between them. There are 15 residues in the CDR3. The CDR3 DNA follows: TGTGCCAGCAGCTTAGATGCGGCGACAGGATCCGAGCAGTACGTC. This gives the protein CASSLDAATGSEQYV.

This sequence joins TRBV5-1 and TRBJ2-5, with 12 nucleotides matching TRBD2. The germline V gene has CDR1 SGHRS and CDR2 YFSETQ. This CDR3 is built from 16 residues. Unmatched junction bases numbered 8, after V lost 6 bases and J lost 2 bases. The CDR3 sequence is CASTVGLAGRQETQYF. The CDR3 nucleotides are TGCGCCAGCACCGTAGGACTAGCGGGACGTCAAGAGACCCAGTACTTC.

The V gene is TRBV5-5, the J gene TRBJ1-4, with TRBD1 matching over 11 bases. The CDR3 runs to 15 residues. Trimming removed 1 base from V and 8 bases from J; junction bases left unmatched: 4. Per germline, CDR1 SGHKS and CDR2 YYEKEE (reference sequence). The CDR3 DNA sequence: TGTGCCAGCAGCTTGAACCGGGACAGGGGGGAAAAACTGTTTTTT. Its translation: CASSLNRDRGEKLFF. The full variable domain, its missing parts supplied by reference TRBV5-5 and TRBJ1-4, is DAGVTQSPTHLIKTRGQQVTLRCSPISGHKSVSWYQQVLGQGPQFIFQYYEKEERGRGNFPDRFSARQFPNYSSELNVNALLLGDSALYLCASSLNRDRGEKLFFGSGTQLSVL.